Reported below is one T cell receptor (beta chain). The antigen is not known. This sample was taken from a study of T cell repertoires in cytomegalovirus infection. This CDR3 is built from 14 residues. Unmatched junction bases numbered 2, after V lost 2 bases and J lost 1 base. Per germline, CDR1 SGHTA and CDR2 FQGNSA. TCRdb reprocessed the reads with MiXCR, giving one entry per CDR3 protein. The repertoire holds approximately 76,000 distinct CDR3 sequences, with around 37% as singletons. The starting material was CD8+ T cells from cultured PBMCs, obtained from culture after CMV antigen stimulation. The clonotype originates from a human donor in good health (CMV status not recorded). Some clones in this sample may be carry-over from other donors' samples. The chain couples TRBV7-2 to TRBJ2-7, with 7 bases identical to TRBD2. The CDR3 nucleotides are TGTGCCAGCAGCTTACCGGGGGGTTCCTACGAGCAGTACTTC. This codes for CASSLPGGSYEQYF.